The 2 T cell receptor beta chains below all came from one sample that was sequenced in a study of tumor and adjacent non-tumor tissue in lung cancer. Three rounds of nested PCR, following a modified ARM-PCR protocol, produced the TCRbeta library. TCRdb reanalysed the multiplex PCR reads using MiXCR and keeps one entry per CDR3 protein. The table has more than 70,000 distinct CDR3 sequences, around 57% seen once; the top ten hold around 15%. No cell sorting was done before RNA was extracted from the tissue. Sequenced sample: lung tumor tissue. These receptors were collected from a man aged 65-85 years with non-small cell lung cancer.

Concerning this clonotype: Mismatch with germline at one junction end may stem from a read error. V usage is TRBV11-2 and J usage is TRBJ1-6; 9 bases align to TRBD1. The CDR3 extends over 15 amino acids. Germline assignment: CDR1 SGHAT and CDR2 FQNNGV. CDR3 region: CASSVRDRVFSPLHF. The CDR3 region has the DNA TGTGCTAGCAGCGTTAGGGACAGGGTATTTTCACCCCTCCACTTT.

The sample holds one count of this clonotype. The chain joins TRBV20-1 to TRBJ2-7; D gene uncertain. The CDR3 runs to 11 residues. CDR1 and CDR2 (germline): DFQATT, SNEGSKA (reference sequence). V was trimmed by 3 bases and J by 6 bases, leaving 9 bases between them. CDR3 protein: CSASDTCEQYF. The CDR3 nucleotides are TGCAGTGCTAGTGACACCTGCGAGCAGTACTTC.